This TCR beta chain was found in a study of shared clonotypes between healthy human individuals. Of note for this clone: Its antigen is not identified.

Study results and caveats: A handful of donors shared 5% to 5.5% of their naive CD4 clonotypes. Researchers sampled only blood; tissue repertoires likely differ. The low donor count limited represented genetic and exposure-history diversity.

It was CD45RO-negative cells, positively selected for CCR7, that made up naive CD8 cells, with terminally differentiated effector memory CD45RA+ cells excluded. The study ran the assay at deep level. TCRdb keeps only in-frame clones here, not all; method: immunoSEQ multiplex PCR. The data hold about 2.1 million clones, with just under 95% observed a single time. CDR3 size: 15 residues. V was pared by 4 bases and J by 0 bases, with 5 bases of the junction left unmatched. Per the germline V gene, CDR1 is SEHNR and CDR2 is FQNEAQ (reference sequence). This TCR was sampled from a man in his late teens or twenties in good health. Some clones in this sample may be carry-over from other donors' samples. The chain combines TRBV7-9 with TRBJ2-7; 8 bases are a match to TRBD2. The sample comprised naive CD8+ T cells from PBMCs. The DNA of the CDR3 is TGTGCCAGCAGCTATATAGCGGGGAGCTCCTACGAGCAGTACTTC. Its protein is CASSYIAGSSYEQYF.